Below, 7 T cell receptor beta chains from the same sample are listed, as sequenced in a study of blood T cells in healthy people across ages. The use of a sample-barcoded 5' primer and a J-beta primer mix characterized a second PCR of roughly 6 to 12 cycles. TCRdb recomputed calls from the 5' RACE reads with MiXCR, one row per CDR3 protein. The sample has roughly 800,000 distinct CDR3 sequences, roughly 24% seen once; the top ten hold approximately 2.9%. The same data also went into a second study, on T cells of mothers and their children.

The sample consisted of blood. The receptors were gathered from a boy aged 10-17 years in good health.

In this sample, this clonotype turned up a few times. The rearrangement uses TRBV12-3 or TRBV12-4 and TRBJ1-1, with D hard to call. Trimming cost V 7 bases and J 9 bases, with 15 bases left between them. The CDR3 extends over 12 amino acids. The CDR3 loop is CASILGDAKAFF. The CDR3 coding sequence is TGTGCCAGCATCCTAGGAGACGCAAAAGCTTTCTTT.

The CDR3 coding sequence is TGTGCCAGCAGCCAGGGGGACGGATGGCGGGAGCCCTACGAGCAGTACTTC. Translation: CASSQGDGWREPYEQYF. The rearrangement joins TRBV4-2 to TRBJ2-7; 7 nucleotides match TRBD2. With V trimmed by 3 bases and J by 2 bases, 13 bases remained unmatched. Germline lookup yields CDR1 LGHNA and CDR2 YNFKEQ. The CDR3 covers 17 residues.

This clonotype was recorded a few times. This chain uses TRBV12-3 or TRBV12-4 with TRBJ1-4; D remains unclear. V was trimmed by 8 bases and J by 8 bases, leaving 18 bases between them. The CDR3 sequence is 14 residues long. The CDR3 is CASSSPALGEKLFF. CDR3 nucleotide sequence: TGTGCCAGCTCCTCACCCGCCCTTGGGGAAAAACTGTTTTTT.

This clonotype was counted ten times or more. The chain uses TRBV2 and TRBJ2-4; 14 bases are a match to TRBD2. In germline, CDR1 is SNHLY, CDR2 FYNNEI. With V trimmed by 7 bases and J by 3 bases, 8 bases remained unmatched. The CDR3 is 17 residues long. CDR3 DNA: TGTGCCAGCAAGCGGACTAGCGGGGGGCCGGGCAAAAACATTCAGTACTTC. Amino acids: CASKRTSGGPGKNIQYF. Based on the CDR3 plus reference TRBV2 and TRBJ2-4, the full variable domain is EPEVTQTPSHQVTQMGQEVILRCVPISNHLYFYWYRQILGQKVEFLVSFYNNEISEKSEIFDDQFSVERPDGSNFTLKIRSTKLEDSAMYFCASKRTSGGPGKNIQYFGAGTRLSVL.

This clonotype has only a few counts. The rearrangement links TRBV5-4 to TRBJ1-4, with TRBD1 identical over 11 bases. The CDR3 contains 18 residues. The V and J ends lost 2 bases and 2 bases, in that order; junction bases with no gene match: 8. Germline V gene sequence: CDR1 SGHNT, CDR2 YYREEE (reference sequence). CDR3 coding DNA: TGTGCCAGCAGCTTCGGACAGGGGGCGTCCTCGACTAATGAAAAACTGTTTTTT. This gives the protein CASSFGQGASSTNEKLFF.

The CDR3 sequence is CASGYRDRGTSEAFF. CDR3 bases: TGTGCCAGCGGTTATCGGGACAGGGGCACGTCTGAAGCTTTCTTT. V usage is TRBV3-1 and J usage is TRBJ1-1; 10 nucleotides line up with TRBD1. The V gene's germline CDR1 is LGHDT and CDR2 YNNKEL (reference sequence). There are 15 residues in the CDR3. The V and J ends lost 8 bases and 6 bases, in that order; junction bases with no gene match: 12.

This clonotype has more than one count but fewer than ten. The chain recombines TRBV28 with TRBJ2-2; D possibly matches TRBD1 or TRBD2 (5 bases each). Trimming took off 0 bases at V and 1 base at J, with 9 bases between the two ends. Germline assignment: CDR1 MDHEN and CDR2 SYDVKM. The CDR3 is made up of 16 amino acids. CDR3 sequence (DNA): TGTGCCAGCAGTTTATGGGGGACCCGGAACACCGGGGAGCTGTTTTTT. Protein product: CASSLWGTRNTGELFF.